The T cell receptor (beta chain) under discussion was sequenced for a study of T cells in localized non-small cell lung cancer. Findings and caveats of the study: Since sequencing was restricted to only one region of the tumor, intratumor heterogeneity remains a possibility. Clonality of T cells reached its maximum in uninvolved adjacent lung, surpassing tumor. Adjacent lung tissue had a median around 57 of the top 100 clones found in the tumor.

Measured with immunoSEQ multiplex PCR; TCRdb has only the in-frame clones, and not every one. The repertoire includes under 3,000 clones, less than 30% of them detected once, and around an eighth sits in the top ten. Remarks on this clone: Its antigen is not known.

Germline values: CDR1 SQVTM, CDR2 ANQGSEA. The J segment lost 3 bases and the V segment lost 7 bases, leaving 5 bases of the junction unmatched. The CDR3 sequence is 14 residues long. This TCR came from a woman aged 40-70 years with stage III lung adenocarcinoma. The rearrangement uses TRBV29-1 and TRBJ2-1; 11 positions match TRBD2. The material was lung tumor tissue, obtained before any cancer treatment. The DNA for the CDR3 is TGCAGCGCCGCGACTAGCGGGATCTACAATGAGCAGTTCTTC. This sequence encodes CSAATSGIYNEQFF.